This TCR beta chain was profiled in a study of human T cells and chemical hapten exposure. In the study overall: DPC 0.01% went on the upper back by patch test, with reading at 6 days.

This clonotype has at least ten counts. Its target is not known. The library tagged each cDNA molecule with unique molecular identifiers. TCRdb reanalysed the RACE reads using MiXCR and keeps one entry per CDR3 protein. The sample has tens of thousands of distinct CDR3 sequences; around 10% are singletons. The CDR3 is made up of 13 amino acids. V shed 0 bases and J shed 9 bases, with 9 bases lying between them. Germline V gene data show CDR1 as LNHNV and CDR2 as YYDKDF (reference sequence). Study-level findings and limits: There were significantly more large CDR3 similarity clusters among expanded TCRs than among controls.

Time point defined: patch test 2, 6 weeks after DPC sensitization. Treatment indicated: therapeutic diphenylcyclopropenone sensitization with weekly scalp DPC. Donors were 18 to 70-year-old alopecia patients suitable for DPC. The sequence came from a woman between 50 and 59 years old with alopecia areata. Some clones in this sample may be carry-over from other donors' samples. This chain connects TRBV15 to TRBJ2-1; D is uncertain. The source was whole blood, collected in connection with sensitization to the hapten diphenylcyclopropenone (DPC). CDR3 in amino acids: CATSRDFGSEQFF. The CDR3, as DNA: TGTGCCACCAGCAGAGATTTTGGCAGTGAGCAGTTCTTC.